The following is a T cell receptor (beta chain) sequence with its context. Its antigen is as yet unknown. At one boundary the junction diverges from the germline segment, which might be a read error. These data are taken from a study of cytomegalovirus exposure and HLA in healthy donors. Study-level points and caveats: Per published accounts, TCR beta sequences correctly predicted the HLA-A and HLA-B alleles of most subjects. Earlier analysis found most TCR beta V segments productive about 87% or about 30% of the time.

CDR3 size: 14 residues. CDR1 is SGHVS and CDR2 is FQNEAQ in the germline V gene. Whereas donors were nominally healthy upon sampling, unrecorded immune exposures were probable. PCR used 60 Vbeta primers and 13 Jbeta primers. Clones were read by immunoSEQ multiplex PCR, and TCRdb kept only the in-frame ones, dropping some. There are 100,000 to 150,000 clones in the sample; 81% occur only once, and about 0.7% lies in the top ten. The chain employs TRBV7-8 and TRBJ1-2; TRBD1 matches at 7 bases. The sample comprised PBMCs. The sequence was obtained from a man between 18 and 35 years old in good health and CMV-seronegative. The CDR3 spells CASLGQDGIHGYTF. The CDR3 DNA reads TGCGCCAGCCTTGGACAGGACGGGATCCATGGCTACACCTTC. Full variable domain (missing parts from reference TRBV7-8 and TRBJ1-2): GAGVSQSPRYKVAKRGQDVALRCDPISGHVSLFWYQQALGQGPEFLTYFQNEAQLDKSGLPSDRFFAERPEGSVSTLKIQRTQQEDSAVYLCASLGQDGIHGYTFGSGTRLTVV.